The 19 T cell receptor beta chains given below trace back to one sample, sequenced in a study of blood T cell repertoires in COVID-19. The assay was immunoSEQ multiplex PCR, and TCRdb's table has in-frame clones only and misses some. The data show approximately 170,000 clones, with 88% seen just once and roughly 25% held by the top ten. Sequences were obtained from peripheral blood. All receptors come from a man between 60 and 70 years old with acute or convalescent COVID-19.

The chain joins TRBV6-5 to TRBJ2-1; 9 bases match TRBD2. This CDR3 spans 15 amino acids. Trimming cost V 5 bases and J 4 bases; bases outside gene matches: 6. CDR1 is MNHEY, CDR2 SVGAGI, per germline. The CDR3 sequence is CASSPLAGEYNEQFF. The CDR3 DNA sequence: TGTGCCAGCAGTCCTTTAGCGGGAGAGTACAATGAGCAGTTCTTC.

V is TRBV7-8 and J is TRBJ1-5; the D gene is possibly TRBD1 (5 bases). Germline V gene sequence: CDR1 SGHVS, CDR2 FQNEAQ. Deletions cut 5 bases from V and 6 bases from J, with 14 bases between. CDR3 length: 14 residues. For the CDR3, the DNA is TGTGCCAGCAGCCCGATGAGGGGAGGTCAGCCCCAGCATTTT. Translating it yields CASSPMRGGQPQHF.

This clone showed up just once. The genes are TRBV27 and TRBJ2-7; no clear D. Trimming took off 3 bases at V and 3 bases at J, with 21 bases between the two ends. The CDR3 is 17 amino acids. The germline gives CDR1 MNHEY, CDR2 SMNVEV (reference sequence). CDR3 DNA: TGTGCCAGCAGTTTTCGGCTAGTTGGATCCTCGTTCTACGAGCAGTACTTC. Its translation is CASSFRLVGSSFYEQYF.

The rearrangement joins TRBV25-1 to TRBJ1-2; maybe TRBD1 (5 bases). The germline V and J ends were trimmed by 3 bases and 9 bases, with 14 bases remaining between them. The CDR3 has 13 amino acids. Germline lookup yields CDR1 MGHDK and CDR2 SYGVNS. As DNA, the CDR3 is TGTGCCAGCAGTGATACAGGTGCAAGTAGCTACACCTTC. Protein product: CASSDTGASSYTF.

The chain links TRBV2 to TRBJ2-7, with 11 bases lining up with TRBD2. The CDR3 has 14 amino acids. In germline, CDR1 is SNHLY, CDR2 FYNNEI. Unmatched junction bases numbered 2, after V lost 6 bases and J lost 1 base. CDR3 nucleotide sequence: TGTGCCAGCAGCGGGACTAGCGGTTCCTACGAGCAGTACTTC. Protein: CASSGTSGSYEQYF.

The chain combines TRBV7-9 with TRBJ2-1; 7 positions agree with TRBD2. The CDR3 contains 18 residues. The V gene's germline CDR1 is SEHNR and CDR2 FQNEAQ (reference sequence). V lost 4 bases to trimming and J lost 4 bases; unmatched junction nucleotides: 16. The chain's CDR3 is CASSSGSSGGGAYNEQFF. DNA for the CDR3: TGTGCCAGCAGCTCAGGGAGTAGTGGCGGGGGAGCTTACAATGAGCAGTTCTTC.

This clone showed up just once. V and J are TRBV24-1 and TRBJ2-5; 9 nucleotides align to TRBD2. The length of the CDR3 is 15 residues. Germline CDR1 is KGHDR and CDR2 is SFDVKD. The V gene end was trimmed by 4 bases and the J gene end by 3 bases; junction bases not matched to a gene: 5. DNA for the CDR3: TGTGCCACCAGTGAACAGACTAGCGGTGAAGAGACCCAGTACTTC. It codes for CATSEQTSGEETQYF.

The chain links TRBV24-1 to TRBJ2-3, with TRBD1 identical over 8 bases. Per the germline V gene, CDR1 is KGHDR and CDR2 is SFDVKD. This CDR3 region has 15 residues. V lost 5 bases and J lost 4; bases outside the gene matches: 7. The CDR3 DNA reads as TGTGCCACCAGTGCCGCGACAGGGGCGGCAGATACGCAGTATTTT. Its translation: CATSAATGAADTQYF.

J is TRBJ1-6 and V is TRBV10-1; possibly TRBD1 for D (6 bases). The CDR3 totals 16 residues. The germline gives CDR1 WNHNN, CDR2 SYGVQD (reference sequence). The V gene lost 0 bases and the J gene lost 2 bases, with 8 bases spanning the gap. CDR3 DNA sequence: TGCGCCAGCAGTGAGTCCTACAGGGCCTATAATTCACCCCTCCACTTT. It yields the protein CASSESYRAYNSPLHF.

This sequence joins TRBV7-8 and TRBJ1-3; D ambiguous. The CDR3 sequence is 14 residues long. Trimming shortened V by 0 bases and J by 4 bases, and 7 bases separated the two germline ends. Germline V gives CDR1 SGHVS, CDR2 FQNEAQ. Here the CDR3 DNA reads TGTGCCAGCAGCTTAGCGCGATCCGGAAACACCATATATTTT. Translated, it gives CASSLARSGNTIYF.

The chain uses TRBV2 and TRBJ1-6; D is unresolved. The CDR3 runs 12 residues. The V and J ends lost 6 bases and 13 bases respectively, with 13 bases between them. CDR1 and CDR2 (germline): SNHLY, FYNNEI. The CDR3 sequence: CASSGPGGPLHF. In DNA form, the CDR3 reads TGTGCCAGCAGCGGGCCCGGCGGGCCCCTCCACTTT.

The chain is built from TRBV7-2 and TRBJ2-2, with TRBD1 matching 12 bases. Germline V CDR1 and CDR2: SGHTA, FQGNSA. Unmatched junction bases numbered 9, after V lost 1 base and J lost 6 bases. This CDR3 has 18 amino acids. The CDR3 bases are TGTGCCAGCAGCTTAGTAGGGACAGGGGGCCTCGCGTCCGGGGAGCTGTTTTTT. Translating gives CASSLVGTGGLASGELFF.

The rearrangement joins TRBV3-1 (or the pseudogene TRBV3-2) to TRBJ1-5; TRBD1 aligns across 8 bases. V gave up 1 base and J gave up 3 bases; unmatched junction bases: 5. This CDR3 contains 16 residues. Germline V gene lookup returns CDR1 LGHDT and CDR2 YNNKEL (reference sequence). The CDR3 bases are TGTGCCAGCAGCCAAGGGTCGCAGGGGGCCAATCAGCCCCAGCATTTT. It yields the protein CASSQGSQGANQPQHF.

The chain employs TRBV7-3 and TRBJ2-5; maybe TRBD1 (7 bases). The CDR3 contains 14 residues. V shed 5 bases and J shed 6 bases, with 16 bases lying between them. Per germline, CDR1 SGHTA and CDR2 FQGTGA. For the CDR3, the DNA is TGTGCCAGCAGCCCGGGGGACAGTCGAAAGACCCAGTACTTC. Encoded protein: CASSPGDSRKTQYF.

The chain carries TRBV9 and TRBJ1-6; possible D gene TRBD1, 6 bases. V was trimmed by 4 bases and J by 9 bases, leaving 14 bases between them. Germline CDR1 reads SGDLS; CDR2 reads YYNGEE. The CDR3 runs 14 residues. CDR3 amino acids: CASSPRTVGSPLHF. In DNA, the CDR3 is TGTGCCAGCAGCCCCCGGACAGTCGGTTCACCCCTCCACTTT. Full variable domain (outside the CDR3, taken from reference TRBV9 and TRBJ1-6): DSGVTQTPKHLITATGQRVTLRCSPRSGDLSVYWYQQSLDQGLQFLIQYYNGEERAKGNILERFSAQQFPDLHSELNLSSLELGDSALYFCASSPRTVGSPLHFGNGTRLTVT.

This rearrangement joins TRBV10-3 to TRBJ2-5; D may be TRBD1 (6 bases). This CDR3 spans 13 amino acids. CDR1 and CDR2 (germline): ENHRY, SYGVKD. V lost 5 bases and J lost 5, with 12 bases in between. The CDR3 sequence is CAISPQGQETQYF. CDR3 sequence (DNA): TGTGCCATCAGTCCCCAGGGGCAGGAGACCCAGTACTTC.

The chain recombines TRBV25-1 with TRBJ2-7; D is ambiguous. The CDR3 has 12 residues. The germline gives CDR1 MGHDK, CDR2 SYGVNS. Trimming pared 5 bases from V and 2 bases from J, leaving 7 bases between. The CDR3 DNA sequence: TGTGCCAGCAGTCCGACAACCTACGAGCAGTACTTC. It encodes CASSPTTYEQYF.

The chain employs TRBV7-9 and TRBJ2-2, with TRBD2 identical over 8 bases. The germline CDR1 and CDR2 sequences are SEHNR and FQNEAQ (reference sequence). The CDR3 sequence is 15 residues long. V lost 8 bases to trimming and J lost 2 bases; unmatched junction nucleotides: 7. In nucleotides, the CDR3 is TGTGCCAGCCTCGGGGGGGCTCTTAACACCGGGGAGCTGTTTTTT. It specifies CASLGGALNTGELFF.

The V call is TRBV5-1, the J call TRBJ1-6; tentative D call: TRBD1 (6 bases). Trimming cost V 4 bases and J 6 bases, with 20 bases left between them. CDR1 is SGHRS, CDR2 YFSETQ, per germline. This CDR3 has 17 amino acids. DNA for the CDR3: TGCGCCAGCAGCCCCGCTGGAGGGGGGGCCAGTAATTCACCCCTCCACTTT. Its translation: CASSPAGGGASNSPLHF.